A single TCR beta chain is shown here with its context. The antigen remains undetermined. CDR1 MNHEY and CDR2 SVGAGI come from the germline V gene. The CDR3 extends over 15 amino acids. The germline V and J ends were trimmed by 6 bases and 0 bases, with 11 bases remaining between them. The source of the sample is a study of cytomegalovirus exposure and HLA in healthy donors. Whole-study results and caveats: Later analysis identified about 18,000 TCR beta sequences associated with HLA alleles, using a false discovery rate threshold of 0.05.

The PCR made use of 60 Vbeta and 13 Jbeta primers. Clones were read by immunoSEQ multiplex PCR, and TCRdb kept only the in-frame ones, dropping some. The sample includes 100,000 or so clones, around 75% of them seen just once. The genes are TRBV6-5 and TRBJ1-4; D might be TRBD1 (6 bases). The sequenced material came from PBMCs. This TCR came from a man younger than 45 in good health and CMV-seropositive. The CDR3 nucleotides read TGTGCCAGCAGGGGGGGGCCTACAACTAATGAAAAACTGTTTTTT. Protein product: CASRGGPTTNEKLFF.